Following are 27 T cell receptor beta chains from one sample sequenced in a study of CD8+CD57+ T cells in acquired aplastic anemia. According to the study, genomic DNA was the template for TCR beta VDJ and CDR3 profiling. TCRdb used MiXCR to reprocess the reads, holding one entry per CDR3 protein. This sample carries tens of thousands of distinct CDR3 sequences, around 82% of them seen once, and the ten largest clones take roughly 22%. Sequenced sample: sorted CD4+, CD8+, or CD8+CD57+ T cells (not recorded which) from PBMCs. The source is a human donor in good health, serving as a control.

This clonotype was seen once. The chain links TRBV6-4 to TRBJ2-1, with 13 nucleotides matching TRBD2. The CDR3 is 14 amino acids. Germline V gene lookup returns CDR1 MRHNA and CDR2 SNTAGT. V shed 3 bases and J 7 bases; nucleotides not matched to a gene: 0. CDR3 sequence: CASSELAGGNEQFF. CDR3 nucleotides: TGTGCCAGCAGTGAACTAGCGGGGGGGAATGAGCAGTTCTTC.

By its share, this clonotype is medium-sized. The CDR3 DNA follows: TGTGCCAGCAGTGAAAGGCAGGGTGGCAATCAGCCCCAGCATTTT. It yields the protein CASSERQGGNQPQHF. This sequence joins TRBV2 and TRBJ1-5; perhaps TRBD1 as D (5 bases). CDR1 and CDR2 from the germline V gene are SNHLY and FYNNEI. The CDR3 extends over 15 amino acids. Trimming took 2 bases from V and 2 from J, leaving 10 bases between them.

The chain recombines TRBV25-1 with TRBJ1-2, with D perhaps TRBD1 (5 bases). V gave up 2 bases and J gave up 3 bases, with 13 bases separating them. The CDR3 contains 15 residues. Looked up from germline, CDR1 is MGHDK and CDR2 is SYGVNS. In DNA, the CDR3 is TGTGCCAGCAGTGAAGGGGACTTAGATTACTATGGCTACACCTTC. Translation: CASSEGDLDYYGYTF.

This chain joins TRBV19 and TRBJ1-3, with D perhaps TRBD1 (5 bases). This CDR3 has 14 residues. CDR1 is LNHDA and CDR2 is SQIVND in the germline V gene (reference sequence). The V end lost 9 bases, the J end lost 2 bases, and 14 bases lay between the germline ends. In DNA form, the CDR3 reads TGTGCCAGGAGTGGGGGGATTACTGGAAACACCATATATTTT. It is translated as CARSGGITGNTIYF. The full variable domain, with the rest looked up from reference TRBV19 and TRBJ1-3, is DGGITQSPKYLFRKEGQNVTLSCEQNLNHDAMYWYRQDPGQGLRLIYYSQIVNDFQKGDIAEGYSVSREKKESFPLTVTSAQKNPTAFYLCARSGGITGNTIYFGEGSWLTVV.

This clonotype was counted a single time. V is TRBV25-1 and J is TRBJ1-5, with D possibly being TRBD1 (5 bases). This CDR3 is built from 14 residues. V lost 3 bases and J 6 bases, leaving 12 bases between the germline ends. Germline V gives CDR1 MGHDK, CDR2 SYGVNS. The CDR3 spells CASSDSGLRQPQHF. The CDR3, as DNA: TGTGCCAGCAGTGATTCAGGGCTACGTCAGCCCCAGCATTTT.

The rearrangement uses TRBV20-1 and TRBJ2-7; the match to TRBD2 covers 11 bases. V shed 0 bases and J 4 bases; nucleotides not matched to a gene: 5. Germline CDR1 reads DFQATT; CDR2 reads SNEGSKA (reference sequence). The CDR3 consists of 15 residues. The CDR3 spells CSARDTSGGLYEQYF. The CDR3, as DNA: TGCAGTGCTAGAGATACTAGCGGGGGTTTATACGAGCAGTACTTC.

The CDR3 region has the DNA TGTGCCAGCAGACGCCTAACGGGACAGGGCACCTACGAGCAGTACTTC. It yields the protein CASRRLTGQGTYEQYF. The genes are TRBV25-1 and TRBJ2-7, with TRBD1 matching 9 bases. The CDR3 contains 16 residues. V shed 6 bases and J 2 bases; nucleotides not matched to a gene: 11. Germline V gene data show CDR1 as MGHDK and CDR2 as SYGVNS.

V usage is TRBV15 and J usage is TRBJ2-3, with 11 bases identical to TRBD2. The CDR3 extends over 15 amino acids. The V and J ends lost 5 bases and 3 bases, in that order; junction bases with no gene match: 4. Germline-derived CDR1 and CDR2 are LNHNV and YYDKDF (reference sequence). CDR3 in DNA: TGTGCCACCAGCGATAGCGGGGGGGCGACAGATACGCAGTATTTT. Its translation is CATSDSGGATDTQYF.

This chain uses TRBV11-3 with TRBJ1-2; a possible D gene is TRBD1 (5 bases). The CDR3 covers 15 residues. V shed 4 bases and J shed 6 bases, with 18 bases lying between them. Germline CDR1 and CDR2: SGHNT and YENEEA. The CDR3, as DNA: TGTGCCAGCAGCTCCCCCCGAAAGACAGCTGATGGCTACACCTTC. Translation gives CASSSPRKTADGYTF.

The chain joins TRBV7-2 to TRBJ1-1, with D hard to call. The CDR3 has 13 amino acids. Germline V CDR1 and CDR2: SGHTA, FQGNSA. V was clipped by 3 bases and J by 11 bases, with 16 bases between them. This CDR3 is CASSFGSGPGAFF. For the CDR3, the DNA is TGTGCCAGCAGCTTCGGATCCGGCCCTGGGGCTTTCTTT.

Concerning this clonotype: An end of the junction does not agree with germline; a read error may underlie this. V usage is TRBV2 and J usage is TRBJ2-3; D is undetermined. From germline, CDR1 is SNHLY and CDR2 FYNNEI. The CDR3 loop spans 11 amino acids. The CDR3 protein is CASMGLDMQYF. In DNA form, the CDR3 reads TGTGCCAGCATGGGTTTAGATATGCAGTATTTT.

The chain is built from TRBV12-3 or TRBV12-4 and TRBJ1-4; a weak D match, TRBD1 (6 bases). Trimming removed 6 bases from V and 2 bases from J, with 19 bases in between. The length of the CDR3 is 17 residues. CDR3 coding DNA: TGTGCCAGCAGCTCCAGGGGTCGGGGTGCGACTAATGAAAAACTGTTTTTT. Protein product: CASSSRGRGATNEKLFF.

In its sample, this clonotype was seen a few times. CDR3 in amino acids: CATSVAGTGGRLEQFF. CDR3 nucleotide sequence: TGTGCCACCAGTGTAGCCGGGACAGGGGGCCGTTTGGAGCAGTTCTTC. The genes are TRBV24-1 and TRBJ2-1; TRBD1 matches 12 bases. V lost 5 bases, J lost 10 bases, and 11 bases stayed unmatched. Germline values: CDR1 KGHDR, CDR2 SFDVKD. This CDR3 has 16 amino acids.

The chain employs TRBV2 and TRBJ2-6; 7 nucleotides align to TRBD1. This CDR3 is built from 16 residues. The V gene's germline CDR1 is SNHLY and CDR2 FYNNEI. The V and J ends lost 7 bases and 4 bases, in that order; junction bases with no gene match: 10. The CDR3 spells CASKKTGAQGANVLTF. Here the CDR3 DNA reads TGTGCCAGCAAGAAAACAGGGGCGCAAGGGGCCAACGTCCTGACTTTC.

A single count supports this clonotype. Germline is not matched at one junction end, which may reflect a read error. This rearrangement joins TRBV5-1 to TRBJ2-2; perhaps TRBD2 as D (5 bases). Germline V gene sequence: CDR1 SGHRS, CDR2 YFSETQ. This CDR3 is built from 14 residues. The CDR3 bases are TGCGCCAGCAAGGAGGTGGCGAATACCGGGGAGCTGTTTTTT. Encoded protein: CASKEVANTGELFF.

The gene calls are TRBV5-1 and TRBJ2-7; TRBD1 matches at 8 bases. The germline V gene encodes CDR1 SGHRS and CDR2 YFSETQ. The V gene end was trimmed by 4 bases and the J gene end by 6 bases; junction bases not matched to a gene: 9. The CDR3 is 14 amino acids. The CDR3 here is CASSPDRGRLEQYF. CDR3 sequence (DNA): TGCGCCAGCAGCCCCGACAGGGGAAGGCTCGAGCAGTACTTC.

This clonotype was recorded a few times. The J gene is TRBJ2-1, the V gene TRBV2; the D is unclear. The CDR3 is made up of 12 amino acids. Trimming pared 4 bases from V and 3 bases from J, leaving 4 bases between. CDR1 and CDR2 from the germline V gene are SNHLY and FYNNEI. The CDR3 DNA follows: TGTGCCAGCAGTGTGGGCTACAATGAGCAGTTCTTC. Its translation: CASSVGYNEQFF.

The chain recombines TRBV11-2 with TRBJ2-7, with TRBD1 matching 9 bases. The CDR3 has 18 residues. V dropped 1 base and J dropped 4; count of bases not matched to a gene: 14. Germline CDR1 and CDR2: SGHAT and FQNNGV. The CDR3 DNA sequence: TGTGCCAGCAGCTTAGGGTACTATACCGGGACAGGGTCATACGAGCAGTACTTC. Protein product: CASSLGYYTGTGSYEQYF.

This chain links TRBV11-1 with TRBJ2-3; 11 bases map to TRBD2. This CDR3 is built from 15 residues. Germline V lookup: CDR1 SGHAT, CDR2 FQDESV (reference sequence). V dropped 8 bases and J dropped 3; count of bases not matched to a gene: 7. Here the CDR3 reads CASLITSGRTDTQYF. The CDR3 DNA reads as TGTGCCAGCCTTATAACTAGCGGGAGAACAGATACGCAGTATTTT.

The chain uses TRBV6-1 and TRBJ2-5; 7 nucleotides agree with TRBD2. The CDR3 spans 13 residues. Germline V gene data show CDR1 as MNHNS and CDR2 as SASEGT. V shed 8 bases and J 2 bases; nucleotides not matched to a gene: 5. The CDR3 reads CASSSSGQETQYF. CDR3 coding DNA: TGTGCCAGCTCGAGTAGCGGGCAAGAGACCCAGTACTTC.

The CDR3 reads CASSGGTVEDTQYF. CDR3 DNA: TGCGCCAGCAGCGGAGGGACAGTAGAAGATACGCAGTATTTT. The V and J genes are TRBV5-1 and TRBJ2-3; tentatively, D is TRBD1 (7 bases). Deletions cut 4 bases from V and 5 bases from J, with 14 bases between. This CDR3 contains 14 residues. Germline CDR1 reads SGHRS; CDR2 reads YFSETQ.

The V and J genes are TRBV15 and TRBJ2-3; no clear D gene. The V end was cut by 0 bases, the J end by 5 bases, with 6 bases between. Germline CDR1 LNHNV, CDR2 YYDKDF (reference sequence). The CDR3 length is 13 residues. CDR3 protein: CATSRDREDTQYF. CDR3 nucleotides: TGTGCCACCAGCAGAGATCGAGAAGATACGCAGTATTTT.

The V call is TRBV2, the J call TRBJ2-1, with D unclear. V was trimmed by 7 bases and J by 10 bases, leaving 8 bases between them. The CDR3 has 10 amino acids. The V gene's germline CDR1 is SNHLY and CDR2 FYNNEI. The CDR3 DNA reads as TGTGCCAGCAACTCGAGGGAGCAGTTCTTC. Protein product: CASNSREQFF.

This clonotype is medium-sized within its sample. V usage is TRBV7-2 and J usage is TRBJ2-7; D perhaps matches TRBD2 (6 bases). This CDR3 region has 15 residues. CDR1 and CDR2 from the germline V gene are SGHTA and FQGNSA. V lost 0 bases to trimming and J lost 2 bases, with 11 bases between them. The CDR3 reads CASSLAGGDPYEQYF. As DNA, the CDR3 is TGTGCCAGCAGCTTAGCCGGGGGAGATCCCTACGAGCAGTACTTC.

The genes are TRBV2 and TRBJ2-2, with D maybe TRBD2 (6 bases). Germline V gene lookup returns CDR1 SNHLY and CDR2 FYNNEI. The CDR3 consists of 19 residues. Trimming removed 6 bases from V and 4 bases from J, with 27 bases in between. CDR3 sequence (DNA): TGTGCCAGCAGGAAAGACAGCCCCAGACCGGGGGTAGGCACCGGGGAGCTGTTTTTT. It encodes CASRKDSPRPGVGTGELFF.

This clonotype was seen a few times. This rearrangement joins TRBV20-1 to TRBJ2-7; 8 bases fit TRBD2. V trimming: 6 bases; J trimming: 4 bases; junction bases outside the gene matches: 11. Per the germline V gene, CDR1 is DFQATT and CDR2 is SNEGSKA (reference sequence). The CDR3 totals 14 residues. This CDR3 reads CSAHTGGPSYEQYF. The CDR3 DNA is TGCAGTGCACATACGGGAGGGCCTTCGTACGAGCAGTACTTC.

The gene calls are TRBV25-1 and TRBJ1-6; TRBD1 aligns across 9 bases. This CDR3 contains 14 residues. V shed 6 bases, J shed 8 bases, and the junction held 5 bases outside the gene matches. In germline, CDR1 is MGHDK, CDR2 SYGVNS. CDR3 loop: CASSLTGGDSPLHF. The CDR3 nucleotides read TGTGCCAGCAGCCTCACAGGGGGCGATTCACCCCTCCACTTT.